These 27 T cell receptor beta chains came from one sample sequenced in a study of blood T cell repertoires in COVID-19. Sequenced by immunoSEQ multiplex PCR; TCRdb stores in-frame clones only, minus some. This sample has roughly 150,000 clones, with around four fifths found just once. Sequencing was carried out using PBMCs or T cells enriched from blood (not recorded which). These receptors were collected from a woman in her forties or fifties who had recovered from COVID-19.

V is TRBV6-9 and J is TRBJ1-5; possibly TRBD1 for D (6 bases). Germline V gene lookup returns CDR1 MNHGY and CDR2 SVAAGI. Trimming left V 7 bases short and J 2 bases short, with 18 bases between. CDR3 size: 16 residues. The CDR3 loop reads CASNTQGKKGNQPQHF. The CDR3 DNA sequence: TGTGCCAGCAATACACAGGGTAAAAAAGGCAATCAGCCCCAGCATTTT.

This chain joins TRBV27 and TRBJ1-6; maybe TRBD1 (5 bases). CDR1 is MNHEY, CDR2 SMNVEV, per germline (reference sequence). CDR3 length equals 18 residues. V lost 7 bases and J 2 bases, leaving 21 bases between the germline ends. CDR3 protein: CASTAREGPFTYNSPLHF. CDR3 DNA: TGTGCCAGCACCGCTCGGGAGGGGCCATTTACCTATAATTCACCCCTCCACTTT.

The gene calls are TRBV15 and TRBJ1-4; a possible D gene is TRBD1 (6 bases). Trimming shortened V by 3 bases and J by 7 bases, and 18 bases separated the two germline ends. This CDR3 comprises 16 residues. Germline CDR1 and CDR2: LNHNV and YYDKDF (reference sequence). The CDR3 bases are TGTGCCACCAGCAGGACCCCTACAGGGAGAGGTGAAAAACTGTTTTTT. Translating it yields CATSRTPTGRGEKLFF.

The V call is TRBV7-8, the J call TRBJ1-5; a weak D match, TRBD1 (5 bases). The germline gives CDR1 SGHVS, CDR2 FQNEAQ. V was clipped by 4 bases and J by 5 bases, with 24 bases between them. The CDR3 covers 18 residues. CDR3 DNA: TGTGCCAGCAGCTCGCGAGCCAGACAGCTGGTAGCAGATCAGCCCCAGCATTTT. Translating gives CASSSRARQLVADQPQHF. Full variable domain (outside the CDR3, taken from reference TRBV7-8 and TRBJ1-5): GAGVSQSPRYKVAKRGQDVALRCDPISGHVSLFWYQQALGQGPEFLTYFQNEAQLDKSGLPSDRFFAERPEGSVSTLKIQRTQQEDSAVYLCASSSRARQLVADQPQHFGDGTRLSIL.

J is TRBJ2-3 and V is TRBV2; 7 bases agree with TRBD2. The CDR3 extends over 14 amino acids. Germline values: CDR1 SNHLY, CDR2 FYNNEI. J gave up 3 bases and V 7 bases, and 7 bases lay outside the gene matches. The CDR3 spells CASNAGGGTDTQYF. For the CDR3, the DNA is TGTGCCAGCAACGCGGGCGGGGGTACAGATACGCAGTATTTT.

This clone came up a few times. This rearrangement joins TRBV29-1 to TRBJ1-1, with D unclear. Trimming cost V 6 bases and J 1 base, with 18 bases left between them. Germline V gene data show CDR1 as SQVTM and CDR2 as ANQGSEA. The CDR3 consists of 15 residues. CDR3 coding DNA: TGCAGCGTAGATACGGGTACTGGTTCGAACACTGAAGCTTTCTTT. It specifies CSVDTGTGSNTEAFF.

The V gene is TRBV27, the J gene TRBJ1-6; D is unresolved. The germline CDR1 and CDR2 sequences are MNHEY and SMNVEV (reference sequence). The CDR3 loop spans 14 amino acids. Trimming removed 8 bases at V and 10 bases at J, with 18 bases between. The CDR3 sequence is CASGVGGSSSPLHF. DNA of the CDR3: TGTGCCAGCGGTGTAGGAGGGTCGTCCTCACCCCTCCACTTT.

The chain employs TRBV10-2 and TRBJ2-3; TRBD2 agrees at 15 bases. The trim removed 2 bases at V and 4 bases at J, leaving 4 bases unmatched. CDR1 is WSHSY, CDR2 SAAADI, per germline. CDR3 size: 17 residues. CDR3 nucleotide sequence: TGCGCCAGCAGTGAGCGGACTAGCGGGGGGGCCTCAGATACGCAGTATTTT. Translating gives CASSERTSGGASDTQYF.

This clone came up a few times. The rearrangement joins TRBV24-1 to TRBJ1-1; no clear D gene. The CDR3 contains 13 residues. The germline V gene has CDR1 KGHDR and CDR2 SFDVKD. Trimming pared 7 bases from V and 3 bases from J, leaving 11 bases between. The CDR3 DNA reads TGTGCCACCAGCCCGGACGGGGACACTGAAGCTTTCTTT. Amino acids: CATSPDGDTEAFF.

This sequence joins TRBV12-5 and TRBJ2-1; TRBD2 matches at 9 bases. V lost 0 bases and J lost 9; bases outside the gene matches: 12. The germline gives CDR1 LGHNT, CDR2 FRNRAP. There are 17 residues in the CDR3. CDR3 residues: CASGLVLGGGALGEQFF. DNA for the CDR3: TGTGCTAGTGGTTTGGTACTAGGCGGGGGGGCCCTGGGTGAGCAGTTCTTC.

The genes are TRBV25-1 and TRBJ1-2, with TRBD1 as a possible D gene (6 bases). The CDR3 has 12 amino acids. Trimming shortened V by 7 bases and J by 1 base, and 7 bases separated the two germline ends. Germline CDR1 reads MGHDK; CDR2 reads SYGVNS. The CDR3: CASKGDNYGYTF. For the CDR3, the DNA is TGTGCCAGCAAGGGGGATAACTATGGCTACACCTTC.

This clone was counted once. The CDR3 sequence is CAISEPGADTQYF. In nucleotides, the CDR3 is TGTGCCATCAGTGAGCCGGGGGCAGATACGCAGTATTTT. The chain recombines TRBV10-3 with TRBJ2-3; D perhaps matches TRBD2 (6 bases). The CDR3 runs to 13 residues. Germline V gene sequence: CDR1 ENHRY, CDR2 SYGVKD. V was clipped by 2 bases and J by 4 bases, with 7 bases between them.

This chain connects TRBV11-2 to TRBJ2-6; D not resolved. V gave up 2 bases and J gave up 2 bases, with 13 bases separating them. The CDR3 runs to 17 residues. The germline V gene encodes CDR1 SGHAT and CDR2 FQNNGV. The CDR3 sequence: CASSLRSARAGANVLTF. The CDR3 bases are TGTGCCAGCAGCTTACGGTCTGCCCGGGCTGGGGCCAACGTCCTGACTTTC.

The gene calls are TRBV24-1 and TRBJ1-1; 9 nucleotides agree with TRBD1. The CDR3 is 15 residues long. Germline V CDR1 and CDR2: KGHDR, SFDVKD. Losses at the gene ends were 3 bases for V and 4 bases for J; bases not matched to a gene: 5. In DNA form, the CDR3 reads TGTGCCACCAGTGATGGCGGACAGGGGAGCACTGAAGCTTTCTTT. Translating gives CATSDGGQGSTEAFF.

This clone was seen once. The chain carries TRBV5-1 and TRBJ2-1, with 7 bases that match TRBD1. CDR3 length equals 15 residues. Germline values: CDR1 SGHRS, CDR2 YFSETQ. With V trimmed by 5 bases and J by 6 bases, 11 bases remained unmatched. This CDR3 is CASSPDRAWGNEQFF. In DNA, the CDR3 is TGCGCCAGCAGTCCCGACAGGGCATGGGGCAATGAGCAGTTCTTC.

V is TRBV19 and J is TRBJ2-7, with TRBD2 matching 10 bases. This CDR3 comprises 15 residues. The V and J ends lost 0 bases and 4 bases, in that order; junction bases with no gene match: 3. The germline V gene has CDR1 LNHDA and CDR2 SQIVND (reference sequence). CDR3 loop: CASSIERTSGYEQYF. As DNA, the CDR3 is TGTGCCAGTAGTATAGAGCGGACTAGCGGTTACGAGCAGTACTTC. The full variable domain, its missing parts supplied by reference TRBV19 and TRBJ2-7, is DGGITQSPKYLFRKEGQNVTLSCEQNLNHDAMYWYRQDPGQGLRLIYYSQIVNDFQKGDIAEGYSVSREKKESFPLTVTSAQKNPTAFYLCASSIERTSGYEQYFGPGTRLTVT.

Here the CDR3 DNA reads TGTGCCAGCAGTTTCCTGGCCGGGGTAGGTGGCTACACCTTC. Its protein product is CASSFLAGVGGYTF. The chain carries TRBV7-2 and TRBJ1-2; D is undetermined. Germline CDR1 reads SGHTA; CDR2 reads FQGNSA. The CDR3 loop spans 14 amino acids. Between the trimmed V and J ends, which lost 6 bases and 7 bases, there was a span of 18 bases.

This clone showed up just once. The CDR3 region has the DNA TGTGCCAGCAGCCCTTCGGGACAGGGCCATGAAAAACTGTTTTTT. Residues: CASSPSGQGHEKLFF. The genes are TRBV9 and TRBJ1-4, with TRBD1 matching over 9 bases. The CDR3 is 15 amino acids. Germline V lookup: CDR1 SGDLS, CDR2 YYNGEE. The V segment lost 4 bases and the J segment 6 bases; nucleotides outside the gene matches: 7.

CDR3 loop: CASRREWAGEAFF. In DNA form, the CDR3 reads TGTGCCAGCAGGAGGGAATGGGCGGGTGAAGCTTTCTTT. This chain links TRBV6-5 with TRBJ1-1, with D hard to call. Per germline, CDR1 MNHEY and CDR2 SVGAGI. The length of the CDR3 is 13 residues. V dropped 6 bases and J dropped 7 bases, with 15 bases sitting between them.

The chain joins TRBV6-5 to TRBJ2-7; the match to TRBD1 covers 11 bases. CDR1 and CDR2 (germline): MNHEY, SVGAGI. The CDR3 is 14 residues long. V lost 6 bases, J lost 5 bases, and 6 bases stayed unmatched. The CDR3 is CASRDRDRGDEQYV. CDR3 in DNA: TGTGCCAGCAGAGATCGGGACAGGGGGGACGAGCAGTACGTC.

The chain couples TRBV5-1 to TRBJ1-2, with D perhaps matching TRBD1 (6 bases). The CDR3 totals 11 residues. Deletions cut 0 bases from V and 13 bases from J, with 10 bases between. The germline gives CDR1 SGHRS, CDR2 YFSETQ. CDR3 DNA: TGCGCCAGCAGCTTGGCTGGGGGCGTCACCTTC. Residues: CASSLAGGVTF.

J is TRBJ1-5 and V is TRBV7-2; 7 bases align to TRBD1. V lost 5 bases to trimming and J lost 4 bases; unmatched junction nucleotides: 5. This CDR3 is 14 amino acids long. CDR1 is SGHTA and CDR2 is FQGNSA in the germline V gene. As DNA, the CDR3 is TGTGCCAGCAGCGAGGGGGCAGGGAATCAGCCCCAGCATTTT. This codes for CASSEGAGNQPQHF.

Worth noting for this clone: Sequence at one end of the junction differs from germline and may be a read error. The V and J genes are TRBV2 and TRBJ1-2, with D perhaps matching TRBD1 (6 bases). The CDR3 runs 15 residues. Per the germline V gene, CDR1 is SNHLY and CDR2 is FYNNEI. The CDR3 spells CASTQWNREVRGSTF. The CDR3 DNA is TGTGCCAGCACCCAATGGAACAGGGAAGTAAGAGGCTCCACCTTC.

The J gene is TRBJ1-1, the V gene TRBV28; D may be TRBD1 (6 bases). The CDR3 totals 15 residues. Germline V gives CDR1 MDHEN, CDR2 SYDVKM. V was trimmed by 5 bases and J by 2 bases, leaving 15 bases between them. The CDR3 DNA reads as TGTGCCAGCAGTCCCCCAGGGGCTTTTAACACTGAAGCTTTCTTT. Translating it yields CASSPPGAFNTEAFF. The whole variable domain, filled in from reference TRBV28 and TRBJ1-1, reads DVKVTQSSRYLVKRTGEKVFLECVQDMDHENMFWYRQDPGLGLRLIYFSYDVKMKEKGDIPEGYSVSREKKERFSLILESASTNQTSMYLCASSPPGAFNTEAFFGQGTRLTVV.

This rearrangement joins TRBV25-1 to TRBJ1-2, with TRBD1 matching 10 bases. This CDR3 is 17 amino acids long. The germline gives CDR1 MGHDK, CDR2 SYGVNS. The trim removed 4 bases at V and 3 bases at J, leaving 11 bases unmatched. The CDR3 is CASSVTGGLSPDYGYTF. CDR3 coding DNA: TGTGCCAGCAGTGTGACAGGGGGCCTCTCTCCCGACTATGGCTACACCTTC.

This chain links TRBV6-5 with TRBJ1-2; 8 bases line up with TRBD1. The germline CDR1 and CDR2 sequences are MNHEY and SVGAGI. This CDR3 contains 14 residues. V dropped 7 bases and J dropped 1; count of bases not matched to a gene: 5. This chain's CDR3 is CASMTGQGNYGYTF. The CDR3 nucleotides read TGTGCCAGCATGACCGGACAGGGTAACTATGGCTACACCTTC.

CDR3 nucleotide sequence: TGTGCCAGCAGTTTCGCCGACAAACATGAGCAGTTCTTC. Translation: CASSFADKHEQFF. The rearrangement joins TRBV28 to TRBJ2-1, with D uncertain. The V end lost 3 bases, the J end lost 8 bases, and 11 bases lay between the germline ends. The germline V gene encodes CDR1 MDHEN and CDR2 SYDVKM. The CDR3 is made up of 13 amino acids. The full variable domain, its missing parts supplied by reference TRBV28 and TRBJ2-1, is DVKVTQSSRYLVKRTGEKVFLECVQDMDHENMFWYRQDPGLGLRLIYFSYDVKMKEKGDIPEGYSVSREKKERFSLILESASTNQTSMYLCASSFADKHEQFFGPGTRLTVL.